A single TCR beta chain is shown here with its context. This sample is drawn from a study of Ad26.COV2.S vaccination and SARS-CoV-2 variants. Treatment defined: around 19 received Ad26.COV2.S at low or high dose, single or two shots; several received placebo; per-sample allocation not given. The samples were gathered on day 63 after the first injection of vaccine or placebo. Boston provided a donor who was an adult aged 18-55 years. Method: immunoSEQ multiplex PCR; TCRdb's copy keeps in-frame clones and lacks some. The data show roughly 380,000 clones, with about 85% seen just once and 3% to 4% held by the top ten. This CDR3 comprises 13 residues. V lost 2 bases, J lost 0 bases, and 5 bases lay in between.

This sequence originates from a person between 18 and 65 years old who received the Ad26.COV2.S COVID-19 vaccine or a placebo. Material: peripheral blood, obtained in a trial of Ad26.COV2.S vaccine versus placebo. The chain uses TRBV12-3 or TRBV12-4 and TRBJ2-7; D uncertain. This CDR3 reads CASSLSSSYEQYF. The DNA for the CDR3 is TGTGCCAGCAGTTTATCTTCCTCCTACGAGCAGTACTTC.